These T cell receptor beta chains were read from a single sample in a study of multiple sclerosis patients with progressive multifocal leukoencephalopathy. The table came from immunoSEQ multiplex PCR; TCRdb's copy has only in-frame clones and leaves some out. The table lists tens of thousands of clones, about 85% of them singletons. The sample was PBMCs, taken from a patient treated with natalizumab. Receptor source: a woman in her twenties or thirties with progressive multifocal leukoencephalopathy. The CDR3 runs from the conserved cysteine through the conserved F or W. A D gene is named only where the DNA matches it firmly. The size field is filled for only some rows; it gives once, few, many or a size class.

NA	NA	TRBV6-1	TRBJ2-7	CASRPEAGSSYEQYF	TGTGCCAGCAGACCCGAGGCAGGGAGCTCCTACGAGCAGTACTTC
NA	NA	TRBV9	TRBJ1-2	CASSVALGGGGGYTF	TGTGCCAGCAGCGTAGCTCTCGGGGGAGGTGGTGGCTACACCTTC
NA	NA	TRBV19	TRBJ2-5	CASSPGHSGTQYF	TGTGCCAGTAGTCCCGGACATTCGGGGACCCAGTACTTC
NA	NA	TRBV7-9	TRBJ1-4	CASSFVEKLFF	TGTGCCAGCAGCTTTGTAGAAAAACTGTTTTTT
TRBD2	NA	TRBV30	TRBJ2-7	CAWSGGGLEQYF	TGTGCCTGGAGTGGCGGGGGGCTCGAGCAGTACTTC
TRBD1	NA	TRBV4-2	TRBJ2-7	CASSQEIGTGSYEQYF	TGTGCCAGCAGCCAAGAGATTGGGACAGGGTCGTACGAGCAGTACTTC
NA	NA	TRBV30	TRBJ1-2	CAWRPGPTNYGYTF	TGTGCCTGGAGACCAGGCCCCACTAACTATGGCTACACCTTC
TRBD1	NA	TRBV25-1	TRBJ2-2	CASSETGDTGELFF	TGTGCCAGCAGTGAGACAGGGGACACCGGGGAGCTGTTTTTT
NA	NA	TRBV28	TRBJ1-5	CASSLGGIMSNQPQHF	TGTGCCAGCAGTTTAGGAGGGATTATGAGCAATCAGCCCCAGCATTTT
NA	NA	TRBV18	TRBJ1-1	CASSPLGPWANTEAFF	TGTGCCAGCTCACCACTGGGCCCGTGGGCGAACACTGAAGCTTTCTTT
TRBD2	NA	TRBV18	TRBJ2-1	CASSETSGGADEQFF	TGTGCCAGCTCCGAGACTAGCGGGGGGGCGGATGAGCAGTTCTTC
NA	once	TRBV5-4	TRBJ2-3	CASSSQGGRADTQYF	TGTGCCAGCAGCTCGCAGGGGGGGCGCGCAGATACGCAGTATTTT
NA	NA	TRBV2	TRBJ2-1	CASNNRGSNEQFF	TGTGCCAGCAACAATCGGGGGAGCAATGAGCAGTTCTTC
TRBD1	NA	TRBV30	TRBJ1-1	CAWSAWGRGPTEAFF	TGTGCCTGGAGTGCCTGGGGCAGGGGGCCTACTGAAGCTTTCTTT
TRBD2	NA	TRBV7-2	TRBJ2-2	CASRPPGLAGTGELFF	TGTGCCAGCAGGCCGCCGGGACTAGCTGGCACCGGGGAGCTGTTTTTT
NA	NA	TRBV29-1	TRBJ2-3	CSAGQSSTDTQYF	TGCAGCGCTGGACAGTCTAGCACAGATACGCAGTATTTT
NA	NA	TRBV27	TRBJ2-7	CASSPGAAKVYEQYF	TGTGCCAGCAGTCCAGGGGCCGCCAAGGTATACGAGCAGTACTTC
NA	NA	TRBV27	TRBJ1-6	CASSPRPLSGNSPLHF	TGTGCCAGCAGTCCGAGACCCCTAAGCGGCAATTCACCCCTCCACTTT
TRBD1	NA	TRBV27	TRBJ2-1	CASSLRGPMNEQFF	TGTGCCAGCAGTTTGAGGGGGCCGATGAATGAGCAGTTCTTC
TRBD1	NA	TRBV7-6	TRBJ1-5	CASSPQGRGYSNQPQHF	TGTGCCAGCAGCCCCCAAGGCAGGGGGTATAGCAATCAGCCCCAGCATTTT
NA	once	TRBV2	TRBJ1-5	CASSDSAGTYVPQHF	TGTGCCAGCAGTGATTCGGCAGGGACCTATGTACCCCAGCATTTT
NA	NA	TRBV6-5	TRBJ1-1	CASIRSGVEINEAFF	TGTGCCAGCATAAGATCAGGGGTGGAAATAAATGAAGCTTTCTTT
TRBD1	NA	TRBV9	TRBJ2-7	CASSEGQQGDEQYF	TGTGCCAGCAGCGAAGGACAGCAGGGGGACGAGCAGTACTTC
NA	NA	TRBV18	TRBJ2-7	CASSPVRGYEQYF	TGTGCCAGCTCACCAGTCCGGGGTTACGAGCAGTACTTC
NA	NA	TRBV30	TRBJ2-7	CAWRGPLDREQYF	TGTGCCTGGAGGGGGCCCCTCGACAGGGAGCAGTACTTC
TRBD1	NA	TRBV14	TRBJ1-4	CASSQATGRGKLFF	TGTGCCAGCAGCCAAGCGACAGGGAGAGGAAAACTGTTTTTT
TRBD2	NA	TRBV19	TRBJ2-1	CASSIYGLAGVYNEQFF	TGTGCCAGTAGTATTTACGGACTAGCGGGGGTTTACAATGAGCAGTTCTTC
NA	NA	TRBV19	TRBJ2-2	CASSIITGELFF	TGTGCCAGTAGTATTATCACCGGGGAGCTGTTTTTT
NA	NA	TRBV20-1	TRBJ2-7	CSASQGYEQYF	TGCAGTGCTTCACAGGGCTACGAGCAGTACTTC
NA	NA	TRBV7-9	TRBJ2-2	CASSLVEVGGELFF	TGTGCCAGCAGCTTAGTGGAGGTCGGCGGGGAGCTGTTTTTT
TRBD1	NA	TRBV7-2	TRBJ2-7	CASSPQGTSYEQYF	TGTGCCAGCAGCCCACAGGGGACCTCCTACGAGCAGTACTTC
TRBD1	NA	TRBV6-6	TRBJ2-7	CASTSWDRGPEQYF	TGTGCCAGCACGTCGTGGGACAGGGGACCCGAGCAGTACTTC
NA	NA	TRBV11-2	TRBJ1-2	CASSLGDGYTF	TGTGCCAGCAGCTTAGGGGATGGCTACACCTTC